This is a list of T cell receptor beta chains from one sample in a study of beta chain features in type 1 diabetes. Clones were read by immunoSEQ multiplex PCR, and TCRdb kept only the in-frame ones, dropping some. This sample has under 900,000 clones; under 20% occur once, and the top ten carry about 0.025%. Sequenced material: naive CD4+ T cells from blood. The receptors derive from a young woman in good health. Each CDR3 is given with its conserved first and last residue. D genes are given only for firm matches. Clone size appears in some rows only: once, few, many, or a class for an expanded clone.

abundance | j_gene | v_gene | d_gene | CDR3nt | CDR3aa
few | TRBJ2-5 | TRBV9 | TRBD1 | TGTGCCAGCAGCTCTCGGACAGGGGGCTCGGGGGAGACCCAGTACTTC | CASSSRTGGSGETQYF
few | TRBJ2-7 | TRBV7-2 | . | TGTGCCAGCAGCTTAGTTAGGGGGGTGGACTACGAGCAGTACTTC | CASSLVRGVDYEQYF
few | TRBJ2-3 | TRBV7-2 | TRBD2 | TGTGCCAGCAGCCCCCGGACTAGGACCACAGATACGCAGTATTTT | CASSPRTRTTDTQYF
. | TRBJ2-3 | TRBV19 | . | TGTGCCAGTAGTCCGTCGGGGATTCCTTATAGCACAGATACGCAGTATTTT | CASSPSGIPYSTDTQYF
few | TRBJ1-5 | TRBV15 | . | TGTGCCACCAGCAGCCGGGACGGGTACAATCAGCCCCAGCATTTT | CATSSRDGYNQPQHF
few | TRBJ2-1 | TRBV28 | . | TGTGCCAGCAGTTTACGGATGAGTTTAGGGAATGAGCAGTTCTTC | CASSLRMSLGNEQFF
. | TRBJ2-1 | TRBV18 | . | TGTGCCAGCTCCCGAGACAGTGCCCCACTCAATGAGCAGTTCTTC | CASSRDSAPLNEQFF
few | TRBJ2-7 | TRBV9 | TRBD2 | TGTGCCAGCAGCGACCCCGAGGGTAGCGGGAGGACCTACGAGCAGTACTTC | CASSDPEGSGRTYEQYF
. | TRBJ1-1 | TRBV5-4 | . | TGTGCAACAAGCTCTGGCCACAACACTGAAGCTTTCTTT | CATSSGHNTEAFF
. | TRBJ1-3 | TRBV19 | . | TGTGCCAGTAGTATCGCCGTCTCTGGAAACACCATATATTTT | CASSIAVSGNTIYF
. | TRBJ2-7 | TRBV7-8 | . | TGTGCCAGCAGCTTAAGGACCCCAACCTACGAGCAGTACTTC | CASSLRTPTYEQYF
. | TRBJ1-2 | TRBV14 | TRBD1 | TGTGCCAGCAGCCCGCGGACAGGGGGGCAGTTTTATGGCTACACCTTC | CASSPRTGGQFYGYTF
. | TRBJ2-2 | TRBV28 | . | TGTGCCAGCAGGTCCCAGAGTTCTGGCGGGGAGCTGTTTTTT | CASRSQSSGGELFF
few | TRBJ2-1 | TRBV7-9 | TRBD2 | TGTGCCAGCAGCCCACGACTAGCGGACAATGAGCAGTTCTTC | CASSPRLADNEQFF
. | TRBJ2-3 | TRBV7-9 | TRBD2 | TGTGCCAGCAGCTCCAGCGGGGCAGATACGCAGTATTTT | CASSSSGADTQYF
few | TRBJ2-7 | TRBV29-1 | . | TGCAGCGTTGCCGGCAGGACGTTCGACGAGCAGTACTTC | CSVAGRTFDEQYF
. | TRBJ1-5 | TRBV28 | . | TGTGCCAGCAGTTTAATTAAGAGAAGCCAGCATTTT | CASSLIKRSQHF
few | TRBJ1-1 | TRBV2 | TRBD1 | TGTGCCAGCAGTGGGGCAGGGGGTATCGCTGAAGCTTTCTTT | CASSGAGGIAEAFF
many | TRBJ2-3 | TRBV10-3 | . | TGTGCCATCAAGAAGGCAGATACGCAGTATTTT | CAIKKADTQYF
. | TRBJ2-5 | TRBV21-1 | . | TGTGCCAGCCTTAGCGGGGACCTTAAAGAGACCCAGTACTTC | CASLSGDLKETQYF
. | TRBJ2-5 | TRBV28 | . | TGTGCCAGCAGTCTCCATACTGTCAAGGGGACCCAGTACTTC | CASSLHTVKGTQYF
few | TRBJ2-4 | TRBV11-2 | TRBD1 | TGTGCCAGCAGCCTAGGGACAGGGGGAAGGGCCAAAAACATTCAGTACTTC | CASSLGTGGRAKNIQYF
. | TRBJ2-5 | TRBV5-1 | TRBD2 | TGCGCCAGCAGCCAGGTGACTAGCGGGAGGGCCAAAGAGACCCAGTACTTC | CASSQVTSGRAKETQYF
few | TRBJ2-7 | TRBV4-2 | TRBD2 | TGTGCCAGCAGCCTAGGGACTAGCGGGAATGGTATCTACTCCTACGAGCAGTACTTC | CASSLGTSGNGIYSYEQYF
few | TRBJ2-4 | TRBV18 | TRBD2 | TGTGCCAGCTCACCACAAGGACTAGCGGCGGGAAACATTCAGTACTTC | CASSPQGLAAGNIQYF
few | TRBJ2-3 | TRBV7-9 | TRBD2 | TGTGCCAGCAGCGCTAGCGGACCCACAGATACGCAGTATTTT | CASSASGPTDTQYF
few | TRBJ2-1 | TRBV11-2 | . | TGTGCCAGCAGCACCTCGCGGGACGGCCCTGGAGAGCAGTTCTTC | CASSTSRDGPGEQFF
. | TRBJ2-1 | TRBV25-1 | TRBD1 | TGTGCCAGCAGTGAACGCACAGGGGGTTACAATGAGCAGTTCTTC | CASSERTGGYNEQFF